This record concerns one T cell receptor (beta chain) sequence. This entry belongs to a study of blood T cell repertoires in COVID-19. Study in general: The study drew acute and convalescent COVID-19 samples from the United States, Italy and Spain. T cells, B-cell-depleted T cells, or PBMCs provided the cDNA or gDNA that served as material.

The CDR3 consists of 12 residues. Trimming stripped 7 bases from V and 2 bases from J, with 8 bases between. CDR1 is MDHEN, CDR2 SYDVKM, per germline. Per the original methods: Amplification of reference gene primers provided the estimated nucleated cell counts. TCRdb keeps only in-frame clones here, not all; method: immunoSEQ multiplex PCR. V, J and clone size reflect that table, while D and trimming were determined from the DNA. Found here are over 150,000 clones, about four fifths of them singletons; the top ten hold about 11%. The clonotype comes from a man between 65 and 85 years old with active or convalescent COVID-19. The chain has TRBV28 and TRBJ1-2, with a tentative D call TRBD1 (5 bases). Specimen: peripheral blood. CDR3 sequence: CASMQGNYGYTF. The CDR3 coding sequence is TGTGCCAGCATGCAGGGAAACTATGGCTACACCTTC.